Reported below is one T cell receptor (beta chain). In this sample, this clone turned up once. Which antigen it targets is not known. Per-nucleotide qualities are absent, and no much larger clonotype sits a single base away. The immunoSEQ Assay, a bias-controlled multiplex PCR, was used to amplify TCRbeta CDR3 regions from genomic DNA. The original methods were these. Nucleated cell counts per sample were estimated from amplification of reference gene primers within the assay. To quantify the absolute abundance of each unique TCRbeta CDR3 rearrangement, sequence reads were collapsed and filtered. For each sample, productive Simpson clonality was calculated by taking the square root of Simpson's diversity index across productive rearrangements. Drawn from immuneACCESS, this table holds only the in-frame rearrangements with V and J called that TCRdb kept. Clones are partly lost; checked studies trace under half to an unresolved V gene and leave the rest unexplained. V and J calls and clone size follow that table, whereas D and trimming were derived from the DNA. The sample contains over 200,000 clones, 90% of them found a single time. Together, the top ten hold about 14% of the sample.

Its CDR3 holds 12 amino acids, cysteine through phenylalanine. Of all the DNA, just the CDR3 is kept, 36 bases in frame from base 1. The junction shows trimming of 8 bases on V and 4 bases on J, plus 9 bases between the germline ends. These data are taken from a study of blood T cell repertoires in COVID-19 (dated by TCRdb to the early 2020s). In terms of the full investigation: Collaborator samples came from the United States, Italy and Spain and covered acute and convalescent phases of COVID-19. The material from the prospective study consisted of cDNA or gDNA derived from T cells, B-cell-depleted T cells, or PBMCs. Subjects who had been exposed to COVID-19, were actively infected with it, or had recovered from it provided the deeply sampled blood TCRbeta repertoires that made up the dataset. A freely available public database, intended as a resource for researchers studying the immune response to SARS-CoV-2, is where the repertoires were released. The samples were drawn from two sources: the first 160 participants of the ongoing ImmuneRACE study, and over 1,000 subjects contributed by 6 global collaborators. A de-identified subject ID, COVID-19 status, age in years and sex were almost always included in the sample metadata. HLA class I and class II types, where available, came from metadata supplied by the sample provider rather than from assay-based typing. What the authors observed across the whole study: How much clinical and demographic metadata was included differed by source and by participant, and the metadata was provided uncurated.

In the prospective study, participants were about 18 to 89 years old, resided in 24 geographic areas of the United States, and were enrolled through a virtual design. In the prospective study, cohorts were assigned on the basis of participant-reported clinical history obtained from a screening survey and a study questionnaire. A participant counted as exposed if, within 2 weeks of entering the study, that participant had been in contact with someone who had a PCR-confirmed or clinician-diagnosed COVID-19 case. Each participant in the prospective study had whole blood, serum and a nasopharyngeal or oropharyngeal swab collected by mobile phlebotomists. Prospective study participants could optionally give additional blood draws and questionnaires over a roughly 2-month period. Blood samples from the prospective study were shipped frozen or at room temperature prior to DNA extraction.

This receptor was obtained from a man aged 25-45 years who had been exposed to COVID-19. The specimen sequenced was PBMCs or T cells enriched from blood (not recorded which). The rearranged segments are TRBV12-3 or TRBV12-4 and TRBJ1-3; the D gene is not confidently resolved. The DNA sequence is as follows: TGTGCCAGCCTACGATCCGGAAACACCATATATTTT. Translated, it gives CASLRSGNTIYF.